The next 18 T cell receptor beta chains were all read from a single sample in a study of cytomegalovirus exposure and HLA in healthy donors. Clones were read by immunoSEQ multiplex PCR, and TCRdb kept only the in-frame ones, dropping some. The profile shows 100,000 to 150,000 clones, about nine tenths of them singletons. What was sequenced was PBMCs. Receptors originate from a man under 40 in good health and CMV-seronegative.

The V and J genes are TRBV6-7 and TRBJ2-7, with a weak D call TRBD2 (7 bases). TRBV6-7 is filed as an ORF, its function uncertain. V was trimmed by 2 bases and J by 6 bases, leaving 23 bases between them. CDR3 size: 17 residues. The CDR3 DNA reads TGTGCCAGCAGTTACAGCATGACCGGGGGGCCGGTGGTCGAGCAGTACTTC. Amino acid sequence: CASSYSMTGGPVVEQYF.

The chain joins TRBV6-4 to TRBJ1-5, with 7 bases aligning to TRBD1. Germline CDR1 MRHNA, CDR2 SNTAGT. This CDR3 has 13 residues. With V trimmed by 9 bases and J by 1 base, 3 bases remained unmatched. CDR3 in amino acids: CARPTGSNQPQHF. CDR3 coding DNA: TGTGCCAGACCGACAGGGAGCAATCAGCCCCAGCATTTT.

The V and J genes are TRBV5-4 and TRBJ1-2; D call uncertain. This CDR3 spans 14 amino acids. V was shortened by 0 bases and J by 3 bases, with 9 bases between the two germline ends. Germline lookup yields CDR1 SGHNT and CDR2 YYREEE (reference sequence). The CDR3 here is CASSLAARDYGYTF. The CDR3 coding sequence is TGTGCCAGCAGCTTGGCCGCGCGTGACTATGGCTACACCTTC.

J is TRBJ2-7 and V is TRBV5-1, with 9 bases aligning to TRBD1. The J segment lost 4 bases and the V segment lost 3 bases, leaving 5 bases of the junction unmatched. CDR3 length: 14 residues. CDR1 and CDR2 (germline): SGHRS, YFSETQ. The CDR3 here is CASSSTGGVYEQYF. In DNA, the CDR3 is TGCGCCAGCAGCTCGACAGGGGGGGTATACGAGCAGTACTTC.

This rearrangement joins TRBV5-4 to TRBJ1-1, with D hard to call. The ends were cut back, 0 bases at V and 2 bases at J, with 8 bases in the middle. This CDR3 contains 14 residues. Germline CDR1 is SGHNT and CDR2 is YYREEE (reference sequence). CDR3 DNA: TGTGCCAGCAGCTTGGCTGGCAGAAACACTGAAGCTTTCTTT. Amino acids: CASSLAGRNTEAFF.

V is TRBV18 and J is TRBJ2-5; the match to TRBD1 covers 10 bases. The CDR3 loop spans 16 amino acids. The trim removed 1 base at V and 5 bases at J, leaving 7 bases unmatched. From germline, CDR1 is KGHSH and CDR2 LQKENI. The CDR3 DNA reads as TGTGCCAGCTCACCACTGGGACAGGGGATCTTGGAGACCCAGTACTTC. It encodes CASSPLGQGILETQYF.

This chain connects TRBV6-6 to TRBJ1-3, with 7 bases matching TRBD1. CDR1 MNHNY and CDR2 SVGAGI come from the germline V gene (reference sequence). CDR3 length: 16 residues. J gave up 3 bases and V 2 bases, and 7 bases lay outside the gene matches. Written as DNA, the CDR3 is TGTGCCAGCAGTTACATCAAGACAGGGTTTGGAAACACCATATATTTT. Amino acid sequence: CASSYIKTGFGNTIYF.

CDR3 bases: TGTGCCAGCAGTTACGGGACAGGGGACGTCCGCTATGGCTACACCTTC. Protein product: CASSYGTGDVRYGYTF. This rearrangement joins TRBV6-5 to TRBJ1-2; 10 bases are a match to TRBD1. V shed 2 bases and J 4 bases; nucleotides not matched to a gene: 7. CDR1 is MNHEY, CDR2 SVGAGI, per germline. The CDR3 has 16 amino acids.

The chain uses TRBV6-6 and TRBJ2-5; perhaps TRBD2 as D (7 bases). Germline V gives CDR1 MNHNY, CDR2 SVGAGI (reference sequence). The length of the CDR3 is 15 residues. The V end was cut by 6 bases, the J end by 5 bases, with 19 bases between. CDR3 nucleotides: TGTGCCAGCAGGACCCCGGGGGGCCTGCGGGAGACCCAGTACTTC. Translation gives CASRTPGGLRETQYF.

CDR3 loop: CASRGEGPDTQYF. The CDR3 bases are TGTGCCTCAAGGGGGGAGGGTCCAGATACGCAGTATTTT. This rearrangement joins TRBV2 to TRBJ2-3; a possible D gene is TRBD2 (7 bases). V was cut by 11 bases and J by 4 bases, with 16 bases left in between. CDR3 length: 13 amino acids. Germline CDR1 is SNHLY and CDR2 is FYNNEI.

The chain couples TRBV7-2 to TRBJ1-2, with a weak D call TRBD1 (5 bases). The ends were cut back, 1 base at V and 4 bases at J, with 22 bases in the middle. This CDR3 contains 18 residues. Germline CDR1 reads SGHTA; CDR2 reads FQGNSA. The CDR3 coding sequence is TGTGCCAGCAGCTTAGATGGGGGAGGAAGGTCGCGGATCTATGGCTACACCTTC. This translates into CASSLDGGGRSRIYGYTF.

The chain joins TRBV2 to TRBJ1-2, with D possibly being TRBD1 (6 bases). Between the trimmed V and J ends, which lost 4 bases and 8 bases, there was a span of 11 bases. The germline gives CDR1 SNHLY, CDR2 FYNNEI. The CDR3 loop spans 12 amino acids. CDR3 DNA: TGTGCCAGCAGTGCAGGGGCTCGCGGCTACACCTTC. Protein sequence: CASSAGARGYTF.

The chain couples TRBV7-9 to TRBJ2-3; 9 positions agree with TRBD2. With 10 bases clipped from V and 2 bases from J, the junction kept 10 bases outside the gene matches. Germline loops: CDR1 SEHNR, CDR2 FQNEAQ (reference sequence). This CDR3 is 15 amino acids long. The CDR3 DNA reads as TGTGCCACCGGTCGGGCGGGGGGGAACACAGATACGCAGTATTTT. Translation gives CATGRAGGNTDTQYF.

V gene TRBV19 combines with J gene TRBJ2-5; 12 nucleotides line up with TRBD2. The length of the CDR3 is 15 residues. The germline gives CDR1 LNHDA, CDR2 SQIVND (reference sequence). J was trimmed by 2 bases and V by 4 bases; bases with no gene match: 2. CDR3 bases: TGTGCCAGTAGTACACTAGCGGGGGGACAAGAGACCCAGTACTTC. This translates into CASSTLAGGQETQYF.

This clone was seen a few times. The CDR3 loop reads CASSIGAGTEAFF. The DNA for the CDR3 is TGTGCCAGTAGTATAGGGGCCGGAACTGAAGCTTTCTTT. The V call is TRBV19, the J call TRBJ1-1; D not resolved. V lost 1 base and J lost 5, with 8 bases in between. The CDR3 totals 13 residues. CDR1 LNHDA and CDR2 SQIVND come from the germline V gene (reference sequence).

This CDR3 reads CASSVSGGAYF. Written as DNA, the CDR3 is TGTGCCAGCAGCGTAAGCGGGGGGGCGTACTTC. The V gene is TRBV11-2, the J gene TRBJ2-5, with 10 bases that match TRBD2. This CDR3 is built from 11 residues. The V segment lost 5 bases and the J segment 13 bases; nucleotides outside the gene matches: 4. Germline lookup yields CDR1 SGHAT and CDR2 FQNNGV.

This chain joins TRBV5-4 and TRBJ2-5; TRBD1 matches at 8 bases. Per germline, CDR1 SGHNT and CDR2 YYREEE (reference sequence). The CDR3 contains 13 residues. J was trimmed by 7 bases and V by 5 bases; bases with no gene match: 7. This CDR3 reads CASRRQGMGTQYF. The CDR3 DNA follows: TGTGCCAGCAGACGACAGGGGATGGGGACCCAGTACTTC.

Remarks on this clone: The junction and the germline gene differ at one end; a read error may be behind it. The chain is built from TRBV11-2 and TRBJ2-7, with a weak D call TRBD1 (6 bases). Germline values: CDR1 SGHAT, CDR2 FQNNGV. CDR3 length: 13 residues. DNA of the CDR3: TGTGCCAGCAGCCCAGGGGTCTCCCACGAGCAGTACTTC. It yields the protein CASSPGVSHEQYF. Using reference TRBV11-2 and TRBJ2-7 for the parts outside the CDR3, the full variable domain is EAGVAQSPRYKIIEKRQSVAFWCNPISGHATLYWYQQILGQGPKLLIQFQNNGVVDDSQLPKDRFSAERLKGVDSTLKIQPAKLEDSAVYLCASSPGVSHEQYFGPGTRLTVT.